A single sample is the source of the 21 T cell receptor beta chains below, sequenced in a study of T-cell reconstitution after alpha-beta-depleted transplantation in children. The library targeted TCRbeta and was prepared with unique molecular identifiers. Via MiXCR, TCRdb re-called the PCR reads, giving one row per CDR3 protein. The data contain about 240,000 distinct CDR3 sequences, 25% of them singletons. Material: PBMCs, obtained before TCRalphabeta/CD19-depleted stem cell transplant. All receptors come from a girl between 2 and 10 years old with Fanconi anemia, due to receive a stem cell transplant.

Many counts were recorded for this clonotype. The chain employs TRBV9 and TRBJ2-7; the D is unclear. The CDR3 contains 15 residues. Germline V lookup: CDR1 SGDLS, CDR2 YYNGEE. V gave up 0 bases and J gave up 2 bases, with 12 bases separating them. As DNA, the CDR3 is TGTGCCAGCAGCGTAGCTTCTGACCTCACCTACGAGCAGTACTTC. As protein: CASSVASDLTYEQYF.

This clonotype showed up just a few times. The CDR3 region has the DNA TGTGCCAGCAGTGGAGATAGCGGGGGGGCCCGAAATGAGCAGTTCTTC. Protein: CASSGDSGGARNEQFF. The chain employs TRBV6-1 and TRBJ2-1, with 11 bases lining up with TRBD2. CDR3 length: 16 residues. Unmatched junction bases numbered 9, after V lost 4 bases and J lost 7 bases. Germline values: CDR1 MNHNS, CDR2 SASEGT.

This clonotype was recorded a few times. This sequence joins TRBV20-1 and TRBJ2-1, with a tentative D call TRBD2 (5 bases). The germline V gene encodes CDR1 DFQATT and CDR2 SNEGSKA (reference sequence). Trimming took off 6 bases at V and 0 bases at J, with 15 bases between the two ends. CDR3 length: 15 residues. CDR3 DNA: TGCAGTGCCCGCCGACTAACCAGCTCCTACAATGAGCAGTTCTTC. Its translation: CSARRLTSSYNEQFF.

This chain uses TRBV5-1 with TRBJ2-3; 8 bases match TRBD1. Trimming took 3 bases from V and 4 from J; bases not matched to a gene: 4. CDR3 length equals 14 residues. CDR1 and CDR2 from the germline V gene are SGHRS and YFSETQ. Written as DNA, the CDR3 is TGCGCCAGCAGCTCTGGACAGGGTTCAGATACGCAGTATTTT. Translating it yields CASSSGQGSDTQYF.

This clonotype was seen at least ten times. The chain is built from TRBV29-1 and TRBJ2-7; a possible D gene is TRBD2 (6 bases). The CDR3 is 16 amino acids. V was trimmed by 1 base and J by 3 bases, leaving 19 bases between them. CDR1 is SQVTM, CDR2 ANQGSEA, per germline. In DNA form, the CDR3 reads TGCAGCGTTGAAGTGGAGGGTTTAGGTTTAGACTACGAGCAGTACTTC. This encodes CSVEVEGLGLDYEQYF.

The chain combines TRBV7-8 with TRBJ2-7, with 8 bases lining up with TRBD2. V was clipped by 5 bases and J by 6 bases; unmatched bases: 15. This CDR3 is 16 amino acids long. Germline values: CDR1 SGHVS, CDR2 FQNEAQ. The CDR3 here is CASSPGPPGGSGEQYF. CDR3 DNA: TGTGCCAGCAGCCCGGGACCTCCGGGAGGGTCGGGCGAGCAGTACTTC. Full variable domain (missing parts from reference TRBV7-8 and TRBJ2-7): GAGVSQSPRYKVAKRGQDVALRCDPISGHVSLFWYQQALGQGPEFLTYFQNEAQLDKSGLPSDRFFAERPEGSVSTLKIQRTQQEDSAVYLCASSPGPPGGSGEQYFGPGTRLTVT.

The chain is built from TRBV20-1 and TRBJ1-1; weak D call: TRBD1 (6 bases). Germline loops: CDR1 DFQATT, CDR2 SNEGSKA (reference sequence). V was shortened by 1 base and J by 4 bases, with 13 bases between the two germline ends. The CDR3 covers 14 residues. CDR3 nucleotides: TGCAGTGCTAGAGCTAGGGGGGTGGTCACTGAAGCTTTCTTT. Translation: CSARARGVVTEAFF.

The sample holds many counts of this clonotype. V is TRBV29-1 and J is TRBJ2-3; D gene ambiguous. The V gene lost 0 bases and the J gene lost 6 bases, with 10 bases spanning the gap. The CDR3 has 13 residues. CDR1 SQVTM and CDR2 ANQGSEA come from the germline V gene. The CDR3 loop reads CSVEEPSGDTQYF. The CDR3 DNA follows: TGCAGCGTTGAAGAACCGTCGGGTGATACGCAGTATTTT.

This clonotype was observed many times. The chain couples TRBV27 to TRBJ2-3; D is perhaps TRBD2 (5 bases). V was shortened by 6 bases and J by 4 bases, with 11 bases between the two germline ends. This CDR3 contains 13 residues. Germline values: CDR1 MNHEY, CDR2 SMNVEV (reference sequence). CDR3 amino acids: CASSPRVADTQYF. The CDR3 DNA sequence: TGTGCCAGCAGCCCGAGGGTGGCAGATACGCAGTATTTT.

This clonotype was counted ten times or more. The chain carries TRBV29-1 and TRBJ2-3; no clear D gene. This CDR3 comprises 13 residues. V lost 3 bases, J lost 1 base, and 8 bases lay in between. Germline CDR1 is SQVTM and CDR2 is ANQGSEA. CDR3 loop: CSVEKGRTDTQYF. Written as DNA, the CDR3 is TGCAGCGTTGAGAAAGGCCGCACAGATACGCAGTATTTT.

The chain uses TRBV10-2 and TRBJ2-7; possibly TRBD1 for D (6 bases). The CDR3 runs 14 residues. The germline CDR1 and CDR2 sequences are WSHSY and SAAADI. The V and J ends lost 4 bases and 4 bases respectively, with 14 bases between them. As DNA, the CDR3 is TGCGCCAGCAGTGGGGTGACAGGTCCATACGAGCAGTACTTC. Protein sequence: CASSGVTGPYEQYF.

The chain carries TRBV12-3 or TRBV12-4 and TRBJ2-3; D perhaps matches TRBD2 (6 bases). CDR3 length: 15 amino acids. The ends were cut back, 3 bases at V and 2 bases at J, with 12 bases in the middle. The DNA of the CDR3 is TGTGCCAGCAGTTTGCTTGGGGGGAACACAGATACGCAGTATTTT. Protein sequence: CASSLLGGNTDTQYF.

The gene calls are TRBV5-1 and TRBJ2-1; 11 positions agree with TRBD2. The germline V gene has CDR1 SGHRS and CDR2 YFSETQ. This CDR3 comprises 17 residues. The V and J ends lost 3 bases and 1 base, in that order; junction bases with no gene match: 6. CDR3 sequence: CASSYTSGSRSYNEQFF. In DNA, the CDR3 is TGCGCCAGCAGCTATACTAGCGGGAGTAGGTCCTACAATGAGCAGTTCTTC.

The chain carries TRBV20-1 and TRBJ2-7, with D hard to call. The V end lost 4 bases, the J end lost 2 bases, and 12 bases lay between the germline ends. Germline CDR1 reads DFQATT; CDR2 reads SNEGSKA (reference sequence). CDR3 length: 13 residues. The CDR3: CSAIHPVPYEQYF. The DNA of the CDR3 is TGCAGTGCTATTCACCCTGTACCCTACGAGCAGTACTTC.

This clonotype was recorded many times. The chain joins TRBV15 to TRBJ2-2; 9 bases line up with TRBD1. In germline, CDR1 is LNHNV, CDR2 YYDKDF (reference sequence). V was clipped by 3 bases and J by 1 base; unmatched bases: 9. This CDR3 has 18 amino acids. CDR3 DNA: TGTGCCACCAGCAGCTATGTCCGGGACAGGGAGAACACCGGGGAGCTGTTTTTT. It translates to CATSSYVRDRENTGELFF. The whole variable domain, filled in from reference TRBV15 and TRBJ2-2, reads DAMVIQNPRYQVTQFGKPVTLSCSQTLNHNVMYWYQQKSSQAPKLLFHYYDKDFNNEADTPDNFQSRRPNTSFCFLDIRSPGLGDTAMYLCATSSYVRDRENTGELFFGEGSRLTVL.

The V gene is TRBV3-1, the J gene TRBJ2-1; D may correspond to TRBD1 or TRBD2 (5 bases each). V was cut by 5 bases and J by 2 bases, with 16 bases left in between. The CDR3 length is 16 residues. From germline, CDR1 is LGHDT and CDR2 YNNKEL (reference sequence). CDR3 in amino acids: CASSWDQIAPYNEQFF. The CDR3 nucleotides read TGTGCCAGCAGCTGGGACCAGATAGCCCCCTACAATGAGCAGTTCTTC.

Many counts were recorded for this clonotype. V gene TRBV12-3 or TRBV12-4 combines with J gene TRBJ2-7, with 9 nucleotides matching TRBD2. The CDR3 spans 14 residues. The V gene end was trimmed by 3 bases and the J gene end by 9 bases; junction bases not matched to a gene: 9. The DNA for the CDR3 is TGTGCCAGCAGTTTGGGACTAGCAGGTCATGGGCAGTACTTC. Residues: CASSLGLAGHGQYF.

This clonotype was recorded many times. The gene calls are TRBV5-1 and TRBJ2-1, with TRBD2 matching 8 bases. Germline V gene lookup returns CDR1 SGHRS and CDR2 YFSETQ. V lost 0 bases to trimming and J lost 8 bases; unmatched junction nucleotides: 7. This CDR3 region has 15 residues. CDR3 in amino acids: CASSLDQRGLDEQFF. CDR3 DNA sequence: TGCGCCAGCAGCTTGGACCAGCGGGGGTTAGATGAGCAGTTCTTC.

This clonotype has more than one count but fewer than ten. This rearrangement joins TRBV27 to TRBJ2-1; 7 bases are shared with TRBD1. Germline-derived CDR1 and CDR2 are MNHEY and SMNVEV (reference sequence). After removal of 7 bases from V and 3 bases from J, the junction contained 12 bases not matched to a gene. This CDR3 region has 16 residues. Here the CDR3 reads CASTTLRDSRYNEQFF. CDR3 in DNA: TGTGCCAGCACCACCCTCCGGGACAGCCGCTACAATGAGCAGTTCTTC.

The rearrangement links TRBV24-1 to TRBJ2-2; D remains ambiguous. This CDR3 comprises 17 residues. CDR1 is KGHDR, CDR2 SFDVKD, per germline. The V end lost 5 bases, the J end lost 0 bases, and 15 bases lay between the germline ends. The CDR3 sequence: CATSGVIGAPNTGELFF. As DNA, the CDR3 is TGTGCCACCAGTGGGGTGATAGGAGCTCCGAACACCGGGGAGCTGTTTTTT.

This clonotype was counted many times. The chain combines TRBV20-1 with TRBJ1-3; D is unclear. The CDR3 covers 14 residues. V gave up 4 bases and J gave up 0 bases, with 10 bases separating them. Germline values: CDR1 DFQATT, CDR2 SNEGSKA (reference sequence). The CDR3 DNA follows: TGCAGTGCTACCCGGGGAGGCTCTGGAAACACCATATATTTT. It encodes CSATRGGSGNTIYF.